Listed below are T cell receptor beta chains from one sample, sequenced in a study of technical replicates of blood from a few donors. Some clones are missing from TCRdb's copy, which holds only in-frame ones; the method was immunoSEQ multiplex PCR. The table includes 65,000 to 85,000 clones, around nine tenths detected once. Sequenced sample: T cells isolated from PBMCs. Receptors were obtained from a human donor in good health. CDR3s include the opening cysteine and the closing phenylalanine or tryptophan. The D gene is left open where the match is weak. The listing skips clone size in some rows; elsewhere it reads once, few, many or a size class.

V: TRBV15
D: -
size: -
J: TRBJ2-1
DNA: TGTGCCACCAGCAGGGGGGGAGACCTTTACAATGAGCAGTTCTTC
CDR3: CATSRGGDLYNEQFF

V: TRBV12-5
D: -
size: few
J: TRBJ1-2
DNA: TGTGCTAGTGGTCACAGTGGCTACACCTTC
CDR3: CASGHSGYTF

V: TRBV7-9
D: TRBD2
size: -
J: TRBJ2-1
DNA: TGTGCCAGCAGCTTAGGAACTAGCGGTTACAATGAGCAGTTCTTC
CDR3: CASSLGTSGYNEQFF

V: TRBV4-3
D: -
size: -
J: TRBJ2-7
DNA: TGCGCCAGCAGCTATGAGACTTGGTACGAGCAGTACTTC
CDR3: CASSYETWYEQYF

V: TRBV6-1
D: TRBD1
size: -
J: TRBJ1-2
DNA: TGTGCCAGCAGTGCTGGACAGGGGGGCTATGGCTACACCTTC
CDR3: CASSAGQGGYGYTF

V: TRBV7-2
D: TRBD1
size: -
J: TRBJ1-5
DNA: TGTGCCAGCAGCCCGGGACAGGGGGCGAATCAGCCCCAGCATTTT
CDR3: CASSPGQGANQPQHF

V: TRBV7-2
D: TRBD2
size: -
J: TRBJ2-7
DNA: TGTGCCAGCAGCTCCTTAGCGGGAGCTTACGAGCAGTACTTC
CDR3: CASSSLAGAYEQYF

V: TRBV7-2
D: TRBD1
size: -
J: TRBJ1-4
DNA: TGTGCCAGCAGCTTAGAGGCAGGGGGCGCGGAAAAACTGTTTTTT
CDR3: CASSLEAGGAEKLFF

V: TRBV4-1
D: TRBD1
size: -
J: TRBJ1-3
DNA: TGCGCCAGCAGCCAGGGACAGCGGATGGGAGGAAACACCATATATTTT
CDR3: CASSQGQRMGGNTIYF

V: TRBV4-1
D: -
size: few
J: TRBJ1-5
DNA: TGCGCCAGCAGCCAATTCCGGGATAGTCAGCCCCAGCATTTT
CDR3: CASSQFRDSQPQHF